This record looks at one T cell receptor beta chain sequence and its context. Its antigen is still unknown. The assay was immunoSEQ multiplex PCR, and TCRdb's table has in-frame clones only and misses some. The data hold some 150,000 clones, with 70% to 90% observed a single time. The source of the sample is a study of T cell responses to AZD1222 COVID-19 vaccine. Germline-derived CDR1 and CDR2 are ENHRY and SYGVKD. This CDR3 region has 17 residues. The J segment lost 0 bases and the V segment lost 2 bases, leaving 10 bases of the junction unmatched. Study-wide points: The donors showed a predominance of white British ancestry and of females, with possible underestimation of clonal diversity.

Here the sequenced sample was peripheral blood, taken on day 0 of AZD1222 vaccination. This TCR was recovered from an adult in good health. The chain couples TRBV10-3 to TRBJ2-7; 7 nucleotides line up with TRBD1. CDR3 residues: CAISELGLQGVSYEQYF. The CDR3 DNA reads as TGTGCCATCAGTGAGCTGGGTCTTCAGGGGGTCTCCTACGAGCAGTACTTC.